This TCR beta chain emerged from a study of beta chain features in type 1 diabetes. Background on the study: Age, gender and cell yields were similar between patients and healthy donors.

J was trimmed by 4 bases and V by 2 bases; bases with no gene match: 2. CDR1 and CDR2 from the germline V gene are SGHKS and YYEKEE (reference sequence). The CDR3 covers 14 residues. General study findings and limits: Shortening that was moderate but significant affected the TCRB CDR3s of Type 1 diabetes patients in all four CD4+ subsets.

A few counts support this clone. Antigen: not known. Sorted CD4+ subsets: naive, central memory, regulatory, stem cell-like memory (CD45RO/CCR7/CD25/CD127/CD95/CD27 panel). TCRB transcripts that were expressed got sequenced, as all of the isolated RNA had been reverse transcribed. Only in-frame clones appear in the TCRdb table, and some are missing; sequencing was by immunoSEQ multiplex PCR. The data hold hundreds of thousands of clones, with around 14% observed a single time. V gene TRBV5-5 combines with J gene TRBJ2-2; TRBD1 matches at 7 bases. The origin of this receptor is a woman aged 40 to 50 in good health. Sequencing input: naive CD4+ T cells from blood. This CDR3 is CASSLQGLTGELFF. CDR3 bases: TGTGCCAGCAGCTTACAGGGGCTCACCGGGGAGCTGTTTTTT.